One sample yielded the 26 T cell receptor beta chains listed below, sequenced in a study of shared clonotypes between healthy human individuals. Some clones are missing from TCRdb's copy, which holds only in-frame ones; the method was immunoSEQ multiplex PCR. Found here are about 2.5 million clones, approximately 90% of them singletons; the top ten hold 0.37%. Material for sequencing was naive CD4+ T cells from PBMCs. Subset indicated: CD45RA+ positively selected. Source of these receptors: a man between 18 and 29 years old in good health. Some clones in this sample may be carry-over from other donors' samples.

The gene calls are TRBV7-6 and TRBJ2-1; 9 positions agree with TRBD2. CDR3 length: 18 amino acids. V trimming: 4 bases; J trimming: 8 bases; junction bases outside the gene matches: 18. Germline values: CDR1 SGHVS, CDR2 FNYEAQ. Here the CDR3 reads CASSSLRGAGGPIDEQFF. In DNA, the CDR3 is TGTGCCAGCAGCTCCCTCCGGGGAGCGGGAGGCCCTATAGATGAGCAGTTCTTC.

This clone was seen just once. This chain uses TRBV5-1 with TRBJ2-5, with D possibly TRBD2 on 6 matching bases. The CDR3 sequence is 15 residues long. Germline values: CDR1 SGHRS, CDR2 YFSETQ. Trimming left V 4 bases short and J 4 bases short, with 17 bases between. CDR3 coding DNA: TGCGCCAGCAGCGTTGGGGAGGTGGTCAGAGAGACCCAGTACTTC. Translation gives CASSVGEVVRETQYF.

V gene TRBV15 combines with J gene TRBJ1-4; D gene ambiguous. The CDR3 loop spans 12 amino acids. Between the trimmed V and J ends, which lost 0 bases and 12 bases, there was a span of 8 bases. Germline CDR1 reads LNHNV; CDR2 reads YYDKDF (reference sequence). The CDR3 protein is CATSRDRAELFF. Here the CDR3 DNA reads TGTGCCACCAGCAGAGATAGGGCTGAACTGTTTTTT.

Points on this clone: Distinct nucleotide sequences in the sample also encode this CDR3. V usage is TRBV5-1 and J usage is TRBJ1-1, with D uncertain. This CDR3 contains 15 residues. The germline gives CDR1 SGHRS, CDR2 YFSETQ. V dropped 0 bases and J dropped 1 base, with 10 bases sitting between them. CDR3 in amino acids: CASSLVGLPNTEAFF. In nucleotides, the CDR3 is TGCGCCAGCAGCTTGGTGGGTCTACCGAACACTGAAGCTTTCTTT. Drawing the rest from reference TRBV5-1 and TRBJ1-1, the complete variable domain is KAGVTQTPRYLIKTRGQQVTLSCSPISGHRSVSWYQQTPGQGLQFLFEYFSETQRNKGNFPGRFSGRQFSNSRSEMNVSTLELGDSALYLCASSLVGLPNTEAFFGQGTRLTVV.

The chain is built from TRBV11-3 and TRBJ2-1; a weak D match, TRBD1 (6 bases). This CDR3 has 15 amino acids. Germline values: CDR1 SGHNT, CDR2 YENEEA. V was pared by 4 bases and J by 4 bases, with 14 bases between. Here the CDR3 reads CASSSTTQGYNEQFF. In nucleotides, the CDR3 is TGTGCCAGCAGCTCCACGACCCAGGGGTACAATGAGCAGTTCTTC.

The V gene is TRBV7-2, the J gene TRBJ2-3, with 11 bases identical to TRBD2. The germline CDR1 and CDR2 sequences are SGHTA and FQGNSA. The V and J ends lost 2 bases and 3 bases, in that order; junction bases with no gene match: 7. The CDR3 is made up of 17 amino acids. The CDR3 region is CASSLTSGSVGTDTQYF. The CDR3 nucleotides read TGTGCCAGCAGCTTAACTAGCGGGAGTGTAGGGACAGATACGCAGTATTTT.

The genes are TRBV27 and TRBJ1-2; D is perhaps TRBD1 (5 bases). V lost 6 bases and J lost 8, with 16 bases in between. Germline V lookup: CDR1 MNHEY, CDR2 SMNVEV (reference sequence). The CDR3 loop spans 13 amino acids. The chain's CDR3 is CASRPWDRVGYTF. CDR3 sequence (DNA): TGTGCCAGCAGACCTTGGGACCGCGTAGGCTACACCTTC.

The chain joins TRBV5-4 to TRBJ1-4, with D possibly matching TRBD1 (5 bases). This CDR3 is 16 amino acids long. Germline values: CDR1 SGHNT, CDR2 YYREEE (reference sequence). Trimming removed 1 base at V and 8 bases at J, with 18 bases between. The DNA of the CDR3 is TGTGCCAGCAGCTTGTCTTCCGGGACCGACGTCGAAAAACTGTTTTTT. Translated: CASSLSSGTDVEKLFF.

The gene calls are TRBV6-1 and TRBJ2-7; 11 bases agree with TRBD1. Trimming took 1 base from V and 4 from J; bases not matched to a gene: 6. Germline CDR1 is MNHNS and CDR2 is SASEGT. The CDR3 extends over 16 amino acids. Here the CDR3 reads CASSEEIGTGGYEQYF. Here the CDR3 DNA reads TGTGCCAGCAGTGAAGAGATAGGGACAGGGGGGTACGAGCAGTACTTC.

The chain uses TRBV19 and TRBJ2-7, with 11 positions matching TRBD1. The CDR3 sequence is 15 residues long. Germline V lookup: CDR1 LNHDA, CDR2 SQIVND (reference sequence). The V and J ends lost 1 base and 4 bases, in that order; junction bases with no gene match: 3. For the CDR3, the DNA is TGTGCCAGTAGTATAGCCGGGACAGGGGGATACGAGCAGTACTTC. Amino acids: CASSIAGTGGYEQYF.

V gene TRBV9 combines with J gene TRBJ2-7, with TRBD2 as a possible D gene (5 bases). CDR1 and CDR2 from the germline V gene are SGDLS and YYNGEE. Trimming cost V 0 bases and J 4 bases, with 11 bases left between them. The CDR3 length is 14 residues. The CDR3 DNA reads TGTGCCAGCAGCGTAGGACGGGATCGGTACGAGCAGTACTTC. Its protein product is CASSVGRDRYEQYF.

Turning to this clone: The same CDR3 arises from other DNA sequences in this sample as well. The chain uses TRBV5-1 and TRBJ2-7; 9 nucleotides align to TRBD1. The CDR3 contains 14 residues. CDR1 and CDR2 (germline): SGHRS, YFSETQ. J was trimmed by 4 bases and V by 3 bases; bases with no gene match: 5. The CDR3 here is CASSSGTGSYEQYF. DNA for the CDR3: TGCGCCAGCAGCTCTGGGACAGGGTCTTACGAGCAGTACTTC.

This chain links TRBV28 with TRBJ2-7, with 10 bases that match TRBD2. Germline assignment: CDR1 MDHEN and CDR2 SYDVKM. The trim removed 2 bases at V and 6 bases at J, leaving 7 bases unmatched. CDR3 length: 15 amino acids. The CDR3 loop is CASSLGRAGGLEQYF. The CDR3 DNA sequence: TGTGCCAGCAGTTTAGGGAGAGCGGGAGGGCTCGAGCAGTACTTC.

The chain recombines TRBV5-6 with TRBJ2-5; unclear D gene. Looked up from germline, CDR1 is SGHDT and CDR2 is YYEEEE. CDR3 size: 14 residues. Trimming pared 3 bases from V and 5 bases from J, leaving 14 bases between. CDR3 DNA sequence: TGTGCCAGCAGCTCCGTGGCAGGACGGGAGACCCAGTACTTC. It yields the protein CASSSVAGRETQYF.

The chain employs TRBV19 and TRBJ2-7, with 7 bases aligning to TRBD1. Germline CDR1 reads LNHDA; CDR2 reads SQIVND (reference sequence). The CDR3 covers 14 residues. Trimming removed 3 bases from V and 6 bases from J; junction bases left unmatched: 8. The CDR3 DNA reads TGTGCCAGTAGTATCTTCGGGACAGCCGCCGAGCAGTACTTC. Its translation is CASSIFGTAAEQYF.

This chain uses TRBV4-1 with TRBJ2-7; unclear D gene. The CDR3 covers 16 residues. CDR1 is MGHRA and CDR2 is YSYEKL in the germline V gene. V gave up 1 base and J gave up 3 bases, with 16 bases separating them. The CDR3 loop is CASSQVVGLNFYEQYF. The CDR3 nucleotides read TGCGCCAGCAGCCAAGTGGTGGGGTTGAACTTCTACGAGCAGTACTTC.

This clone was observed once. The chain is built from TRBV6-5 and TRBJ1-2, with D unclear. Germline CDR1 is MNHEY and CDR2 is SVGAGI. V shed 8 bases and J shed 5 bases, with 15 bases lying between them. The length of the CDR3 is 13 residues. CDR3 amino acids: CASSTAGIYGYTF. In DNA form, the CDR3 reads TGTGCCAGCTCTACGGCAGGAATATATGGCTACACCTTC.

The rearrangement joins TRBV15 to TRBJ2-6, with 7 bases aligning to TRBD2. The CDR3 is 20 amino acids. Germline V gene data show CDR1 as LNHNV and CDR2 as YYDKDF (reference sequence). J lost 0 bases, V lost 0 bases, and 11 bases had no gene match. CDR3 nucleotide sequence: TGTGCCACCAGCAGAGATTACGGGGGGACTACAGGCTCTGGGGCCAACGTCCTGACTTTC. It specifies CATSRDYGGTTGSGANVLTF.

The rearrangement uses TRBV7-2 and TRBJ1-2; maybe TRBD1 (6 bases). The CDR3 is 13 amino acids. V shed 5 bases and J shed 0 bases, with 7 bases lying between them. Germline CDR1 reads SGHTA; CDR2 reads FQGNSA. The DNA for the CDR3 is TGTGCCAGCAGCCGGACAGCTAACTATGGCTACACCTTC. This gives the protein CASSRTANYGYTF.

The chain links TRBV29-1 to TRBJ2-5, with 8 nucleotides matching TRBD1. The germline V gene has CDR1 SQVTM and CDR2 ANQGSEA. This CDR3 region has 15 residues. V gave up 4 bases and J gave up 5 bases; unmatched junction bases: 12. CDR3 sequence reads: CSVATPGGGWETQYF. In DNA form, the CDR3 reads TGCAGCGTTGCAACCCCAGGGGGCGGCTGGGAGACCCAGTACTTC.

The chain joins TRBV4-3 to TRBJ2-5; D uncertain. This CDR3 comprises 12 residues. CDR1 and CDR2 (germline): LGHNA, YSLEER. V was shortened by 1 base and J by 4 bases, with 4 bases between the two germline ends. The CDR3 protein is CASSQVVETQYF. For the CDR3, the DNA is TGCGCCAGCAGCCAAGTTGTAGAGACCCAGTACTTC.

V is TRBV6-1 and J is TRBJ2-1; the D gene is possibly TRBD2 (6 bases). The CDR3 length is 14 residues. Germline V gives CDR1 MNHNS, CDR2 SASEGT. With 8 bases removed from V and 4 bases from J, the gap between germline ends came to 15 bases. The CDR3 sequence is CASSGDLTYNEQFF. Written as DNA, the CDR3 is TGTGCCAGCTCTGGGGACTTAACTTACAATGAGCAGTTCTTC.

V gene TRBV18 combines with J gene TRBJ2-4; D may be TRBD1 (5 bases). The germline CDR1 and CDR2 sequences are KGHSH and LQKENI. The V gene lost 4 bases and the J gene lost 2 bases, with 15 bases spanning the gap. This CDR3 is built from 16 residues. DNA of the CDR3: TGTGCCAGCTCACGGGATCAGGGTGGATCCAAAAACATTCAGTACTTC. Encoded protein: CASSRDQGGSKNIQYF.

In its sample, this clone was seen a few times. This sample includes further DNA sequences coding for the same CDR3. The J gene is TRBJ2-5, the V gene TRBV5-1; D not resolved. Germline loops: CDR1 SGHRS, CDR2 YFSETQ. This CDR3 is 11 amino acids long. V lost 4 bases, J lost 2 bases, and 3 bases lay in between. The CDR3 sequence is CASSIQETQYF. The CDR3 DNA sequence: TGCGCCAGCAGCATTCAAGAGACCCAGTACTTC. Based on the CDR3 plus reference TRBV5-1 and TRBJ2-5, the full variable domain is KAGVTQTPRYLIKTRGQQVTLSCSPISGHRSVSWYQQTPGQGLQFLFEYFSETQRNKGNFPGRFSGRQFSNSRSEMNVSTLELGDSALYLCASSIQETQYFGPGTRLLVL.

This chain connects TRBV9 to TRBJ2-3, with no clear D. Germline CDR1 SGDLS, CDR2 YYNGEE. This CDR3 is built from 14 residues. The ends were cut back, 4 bases at V and 3 bases at J, with 12 bases in the middle. CDR3 residues: CASSLTEETDTQYF. Here the CDR3 DNA reads TGTGCCAGCAGCCTGACTGAGGAGACAGATACGCAGTATTTT. The full variable domain, with the rest looked up from reference TRBV9 and TRBJ2-3, is DSGVTQTPKHLITATGQRVTLRCSPRSGDLSVYWYQQSLDQGLQFLIQYYNGEERAKGNILERFSAQQFPDLHSELNLSSLELGDSALYFCASSLTEETDTQYFGPGTRLTVL.

This clone was observed a few times. The V and J genes are TRBV6-1 and TRBJ2-7; 10 bases agree with TRBD2. From germline, CDR1 is MNHNS and CDR2 SASEGT. V shed 8 bases, J shed 4 bases, and the junction held 2 bases outside the gene matches. This CDR3 contains 12 residues. The CDR3 protein is CASLGLAYEQYF. In nucleotides, the CDR3 is TGTGCCAGCCTGGGACTAGCGTACGAGCAGTACTTC.